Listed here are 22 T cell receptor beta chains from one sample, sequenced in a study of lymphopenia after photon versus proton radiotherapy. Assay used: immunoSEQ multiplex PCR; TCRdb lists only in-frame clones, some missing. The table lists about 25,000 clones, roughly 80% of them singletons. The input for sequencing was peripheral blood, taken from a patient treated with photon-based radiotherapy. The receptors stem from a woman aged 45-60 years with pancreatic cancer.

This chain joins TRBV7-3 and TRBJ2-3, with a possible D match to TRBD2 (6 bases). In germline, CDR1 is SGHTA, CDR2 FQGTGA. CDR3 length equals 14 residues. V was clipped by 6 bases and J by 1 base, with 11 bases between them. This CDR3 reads CASSRELRTDTQYF. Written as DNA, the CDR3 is TGTGCCAGCAGTCGGGAGCTCCGCACAGATACGCAGTATTTT.

Written as DNA, the CDR3 is TGTGCCAGCAGCCCGATGCGCGGGGGACAAGAGACCCAGTACTTC. It encodes CASSPMRGGQETQYF. This chain uses TRBV27 with TRBJ2-5; 7 nucleotides match TRBD2. This CDR3 has 15 residues. J gave up 2 bases and V 6 bases, and 9 bases lay outside the gene matches. Germline CDR1 and CDR2: MNHEY and SMNVEV (reference sequence).

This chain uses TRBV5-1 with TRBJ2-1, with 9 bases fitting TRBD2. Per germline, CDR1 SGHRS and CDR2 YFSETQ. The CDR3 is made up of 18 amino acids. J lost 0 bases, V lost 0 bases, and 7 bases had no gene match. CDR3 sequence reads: CASSLEGSGGSSYNEQFF. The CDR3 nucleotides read TGCGCCAGCAGCTTGGAGGGTAGCGGGGGTAGCTCCTACAATGAGCAGTTCTTC. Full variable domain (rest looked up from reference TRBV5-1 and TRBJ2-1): KAGVTQTPRYLIKTRGQQVTLSCSPISGHRSVSWYQQTPGQGLQFLFEYFSETQRNKGNFPGRFSGRQFSNSRSEMNVSTLELGDSALYLCASSLEGSGGSSYNEQFFGPGTRLTVL.

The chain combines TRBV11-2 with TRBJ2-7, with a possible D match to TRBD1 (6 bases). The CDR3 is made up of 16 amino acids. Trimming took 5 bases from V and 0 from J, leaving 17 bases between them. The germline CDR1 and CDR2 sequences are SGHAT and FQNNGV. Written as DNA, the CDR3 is TGTGCCAGCAGCCCCCCCCGGCAGGGGCTCTCCTACGAGCAGTACTTC. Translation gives CASSPPRQGLSYEQYF. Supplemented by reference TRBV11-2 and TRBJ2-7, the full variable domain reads EAGVAQSPRYKIIEKRQSVAFWCNPISGHATLYWYQQILGQGPKLLIQFQNNGVVDDSQLPKDRFSAERLKGVDSTLKIQPAKLEDSAVYLCASSPPRQGLSYEQYFGPGTRLTVT.

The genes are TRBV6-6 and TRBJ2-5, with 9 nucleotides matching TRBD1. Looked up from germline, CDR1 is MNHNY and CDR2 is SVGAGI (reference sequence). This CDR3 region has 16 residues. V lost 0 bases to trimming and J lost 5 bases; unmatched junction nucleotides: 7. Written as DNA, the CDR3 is TGTGCCAGCAGTTACTCGAAGGGACAGGGATCCGAGACCCAGTACTTC. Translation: CASSYSKGQGSETQYF.

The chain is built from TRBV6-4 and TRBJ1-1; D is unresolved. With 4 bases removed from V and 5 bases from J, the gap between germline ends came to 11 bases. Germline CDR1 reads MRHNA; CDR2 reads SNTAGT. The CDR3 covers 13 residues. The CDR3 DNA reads TGTGCCAGCAGTGTCAGTCTACAAACTGAAGCTTTCTTT. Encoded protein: CASSVSLQTEAFF.

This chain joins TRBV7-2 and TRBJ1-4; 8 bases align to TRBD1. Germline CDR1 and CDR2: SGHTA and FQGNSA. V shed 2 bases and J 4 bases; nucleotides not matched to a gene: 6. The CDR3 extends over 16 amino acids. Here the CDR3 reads CASSLQGAAINEKLFF. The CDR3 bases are TGTGCCAGCAGCTTACAGGGGGCGGCGATTAATGAAAAACTGTTTTTT.

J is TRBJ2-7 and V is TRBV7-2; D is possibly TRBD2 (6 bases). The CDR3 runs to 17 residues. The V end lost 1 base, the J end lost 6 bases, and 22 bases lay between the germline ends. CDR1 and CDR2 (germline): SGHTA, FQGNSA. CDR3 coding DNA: TGTGCCAGCAGCTTAGGGCCGGAAGGCGGGATAAGCCGCGAGCAGTACTTC. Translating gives CASSLGPEGGISREQYF.

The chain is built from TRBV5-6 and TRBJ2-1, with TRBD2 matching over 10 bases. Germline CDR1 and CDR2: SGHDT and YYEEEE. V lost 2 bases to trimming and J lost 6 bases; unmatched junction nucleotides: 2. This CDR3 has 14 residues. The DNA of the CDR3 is TGTGCCAGCAGCTTACCTAGCGGGAGCAATGAGCAGTTCTTC. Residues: CASSLPSGSNEQFF.

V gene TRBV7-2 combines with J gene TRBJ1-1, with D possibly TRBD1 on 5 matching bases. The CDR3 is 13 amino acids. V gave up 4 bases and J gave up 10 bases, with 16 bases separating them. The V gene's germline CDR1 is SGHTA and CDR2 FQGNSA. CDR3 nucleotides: TGTGCCAGCAGCTCCCGCCGGGACCGCGCAGCTTTCTTT. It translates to CASSSRRDRAAFF.

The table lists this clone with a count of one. The CDR3 region has the DNA TGCGCCAGCAGCCCAACCATGGACCCCTACAATGAGCAGTTCTTC. This encodes CASSPTMDPYNEQFF. V and J are TRBV4-3 and TRBJ2-1, with D unclear. There are 15 residues in the CDR3. CDR1 LGHNA and CDR2 YSLEER come from the germline V gene. V was pared by 4 bases and J by 2 bases, with 12 bases between.

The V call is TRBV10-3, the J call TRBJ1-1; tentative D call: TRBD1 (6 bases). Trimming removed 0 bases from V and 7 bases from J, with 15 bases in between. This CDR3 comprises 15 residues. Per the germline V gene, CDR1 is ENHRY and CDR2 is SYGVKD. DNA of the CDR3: TGTGCCATCAGTGAGTCGAGCGGGACACGGTTTGAAGCTTTCTTT. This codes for CAISESSGTRFEAFF.

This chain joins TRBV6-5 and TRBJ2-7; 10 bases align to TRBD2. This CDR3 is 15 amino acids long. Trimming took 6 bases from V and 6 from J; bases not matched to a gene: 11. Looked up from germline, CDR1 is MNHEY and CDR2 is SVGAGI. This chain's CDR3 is CASSPPSGSRGEQYF. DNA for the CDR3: TGTGCCAGCAGCCCGCCTAGCGGGAGCCGCGGCGAGCAGTACTTC.

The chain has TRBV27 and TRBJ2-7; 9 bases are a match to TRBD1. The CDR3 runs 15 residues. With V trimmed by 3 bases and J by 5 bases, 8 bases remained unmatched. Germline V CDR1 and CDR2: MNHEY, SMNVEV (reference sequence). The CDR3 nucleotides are TGTGCCAGCAGTTTCTTCGGGACAGGGTCCCACGAGCAGTACTTC. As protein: CASSFFGTGSHEQYF.

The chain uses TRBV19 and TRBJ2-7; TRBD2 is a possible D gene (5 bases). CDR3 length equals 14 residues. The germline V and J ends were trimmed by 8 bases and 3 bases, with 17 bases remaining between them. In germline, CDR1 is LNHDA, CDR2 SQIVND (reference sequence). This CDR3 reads CASSRGLGSYEQYF. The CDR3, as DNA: TGTGCCAGTTCAAGAGGTCTTGGGAGCTACGAGCAGTACTTC.

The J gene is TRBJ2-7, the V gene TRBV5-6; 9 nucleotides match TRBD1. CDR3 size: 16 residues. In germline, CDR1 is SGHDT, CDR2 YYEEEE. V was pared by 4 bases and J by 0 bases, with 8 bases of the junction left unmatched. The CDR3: CASSGGQGGSSYEQYF. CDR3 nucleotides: TGTGCCAGCAGCGGGGGACAGGGCGGTAGCTCCTACGAGCAGTACTTC.

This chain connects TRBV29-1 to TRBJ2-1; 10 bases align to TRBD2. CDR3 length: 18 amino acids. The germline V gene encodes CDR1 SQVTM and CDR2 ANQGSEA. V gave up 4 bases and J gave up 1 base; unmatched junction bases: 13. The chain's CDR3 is CSVVGTSAFWGSYNEQFF. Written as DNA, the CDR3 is TGCAGCGTTGTCGGGACTAGCGCATTCTGGGGATCCTACAATGAGCAGTTCTTC.

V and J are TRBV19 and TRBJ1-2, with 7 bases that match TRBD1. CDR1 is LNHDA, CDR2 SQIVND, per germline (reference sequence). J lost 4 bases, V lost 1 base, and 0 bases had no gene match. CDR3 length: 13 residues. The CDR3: CASSIGQGYGYTF. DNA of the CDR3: TGTGCCAGTAGTATAGGACAGGGCTATGGCTACACCTTC.

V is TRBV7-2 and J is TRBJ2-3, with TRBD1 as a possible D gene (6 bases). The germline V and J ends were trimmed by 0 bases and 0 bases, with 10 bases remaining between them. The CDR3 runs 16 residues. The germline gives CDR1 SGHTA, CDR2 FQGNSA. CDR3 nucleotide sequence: TGTGCCAGCAGCTTAGCGACAGGTCCTAGCACAGATACGCAGTATTTT. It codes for CASSLATGPSTDTQYF.

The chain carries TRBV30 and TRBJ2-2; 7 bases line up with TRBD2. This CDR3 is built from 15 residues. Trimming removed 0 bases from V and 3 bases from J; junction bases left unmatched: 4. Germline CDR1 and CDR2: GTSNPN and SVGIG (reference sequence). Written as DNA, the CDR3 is TGTGCCTGGAGTGTAACTGGGAGGGACACCGGGGAGCTGTTTTTT. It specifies CAWSVTGRDTGELFF.

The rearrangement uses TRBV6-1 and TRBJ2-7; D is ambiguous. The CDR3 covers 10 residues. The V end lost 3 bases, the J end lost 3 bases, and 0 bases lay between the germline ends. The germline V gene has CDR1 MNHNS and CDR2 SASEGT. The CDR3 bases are TGTGCCAGCAGTGACTACGAGCAGTACTTC. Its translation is CASSDYEQYF.

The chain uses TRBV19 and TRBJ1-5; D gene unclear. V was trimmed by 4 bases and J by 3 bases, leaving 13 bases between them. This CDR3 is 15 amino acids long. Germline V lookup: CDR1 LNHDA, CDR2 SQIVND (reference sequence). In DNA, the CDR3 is TGTGCCAGTAGTACCCGGAAGGGTTCCAATCAGCCCCAGCATTTT. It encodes CASSTRKGSNQPQHF.